The source of this T cell receptor beta chain is a study of blood T cell repertoires in COVID-19. Study-level information: COVID-19 samples, acute and convalescent, were from the United States, Italy and Spain. Sources were T cells, B-cell-depleted T cells, or PBMCs; the material itself was cDNA or gDNA.

Original data processing: Reference gene primer amplification in the assay estimated nucleated cell counts. Measured with immunoSEQ multiplex PCR; TCRdb has only the in-frame clones, and not every one. The V and J calls and clone size were taken over from that table, and D and trimming were inferred from the DNA. The sample carries under 140,000 clones, approximately 82% recorded once. Sequencing was carried out using peripheral blood. The sequence came from a woman aged 80 or over with acute or convalescent COVID-19.

The CDR3 loop reads CATSRVGASNTEAFF. CDR3 coding DNA: TGTGCCACCAGCAGAGTGGGGGCTTCGAACACTGAAGCTTTCTTT. The V gene is TRBV15, the J gene TRBJ1-1; maybe TRBD1 (6 bases). The germline CDR1 and CDR2 sequences are LNHNV and YYDKDF (reference sequence). The CDR3 is made up of 15 amino acids. Trimming removed 1 base from V and 1 base from J, with 10 bases in between.